The 6 T cell receptor beta chains below were found in one sample sequenced in a study of identical twins. TCRdb reprocessed the 5' RACE reads via MiXCR and lists one record per CDR3 protein. The top ten clones hold under 15% of a sample with roughly 720,000 distinct CDR3 sequences, around a sixth of them seen once. The data were also submitted as part of a second study, on T cells expressing NK-cell markers.

The sequencing input was PBMCs. These receptors were collected from a woman aged 18-29 years in good health.

The chain is built from TRBV5-1 and TRBJ2-1; 7 bases align to TRBD2. CDR3 size: 16 residues. V dropped 4 bases and J dropped 0; count of bases not matched to a gene: 7. Germline V gene sequence: CDR1 SGHRS, CDR2 YFSETQ. DNA for the CDR3: TGCGCCAGCAGCACCCGAGCGGGGTTCTCCTACAATGAGCAGTTCTTC. Its protein product is CASSTRAGFSYNEQFF.

The V and J genes are TRBV9 and TRBJ2-7, with D possibly TRBD2 on 6 matching bases. Germline CDR1 reads SGDLS; CDR2 reads YYNGEE. Trimming removed 0 bases at V and 5 bases at J, with 15 bases between. The CDR3 spans 15 residues. CDR3 sequence reads: CASSVATRGRHEQYF. CDR3 bases: TGTGCCAGCAGCGTAGCTACACGGGGGAGACACGAGCAGTACTTC.

The V call is TRBV6-2 or TRBV6-3, the J call TRBJ1-1; D may be TRBD1 (6 bases). The ends were cut back, 6 bases at V and 5 bases at J, with 10 bases in the middle. The CDR3 has 12 residues. Germline-derived CDR1 and CDR2 are MNHEY and SVGEGT. CDR3 loop: CASRTQGTEAFF. The CDR3 DNA reads as TGTGCCAGCAGAACACAGGGTACTGAAGCTTTCTTT.

This clonotype was counted only a few times. The gene calls are TRBV12-3 or TRBV12-4 and TRBJ1-1; no firm D call. The V end was cut by 6 bases, the J end by 1 base, with 12 bases between. The CDR3 extends over 14 amino acids. The CDR3 DNA is TGTGCCAGCAGCCCCGACACCTCGAACACTGAAGCTTTCTTT. It yields the protein CASSPDTSNTEAFF.

This clonotype occurred a few times. The rearrangement links TRBV6-1 to TRBJ2-3; TRBD2 is a possible D gene (5 bases). The germline V gene has CDR1 MNHNS and CDR2 SASEGT. Trimming cost V 6 bases and J 2 bases, with 15 bases left between them. The CDR3 contains 15 residues. This CDR3 is CASSQRWGNTDTQYF. The DNA for the CDR3 is TGTGCCAGCAGCCAGCGGTGGGGTAACACAGATACGCAGTATTTT.

This clonotype was seen at least ten times. The V and J genes are TRBV25-1 and TRBJ1-2, with D possibly TRBD1 on 6 matching bases. The V and J ends lost 3 bases and 4 bases respectively, with 6 bases between them. Germline CDR1 and CDR2: MGHDK and SYGVNS. CDR3 length equals 12 residues. The chain's CDR3 is CASSDRGYGYTF. The CDR3 nucleotides read TGTGCCAGCAGTGACAGGGGCTATGGCTACACCTTC.